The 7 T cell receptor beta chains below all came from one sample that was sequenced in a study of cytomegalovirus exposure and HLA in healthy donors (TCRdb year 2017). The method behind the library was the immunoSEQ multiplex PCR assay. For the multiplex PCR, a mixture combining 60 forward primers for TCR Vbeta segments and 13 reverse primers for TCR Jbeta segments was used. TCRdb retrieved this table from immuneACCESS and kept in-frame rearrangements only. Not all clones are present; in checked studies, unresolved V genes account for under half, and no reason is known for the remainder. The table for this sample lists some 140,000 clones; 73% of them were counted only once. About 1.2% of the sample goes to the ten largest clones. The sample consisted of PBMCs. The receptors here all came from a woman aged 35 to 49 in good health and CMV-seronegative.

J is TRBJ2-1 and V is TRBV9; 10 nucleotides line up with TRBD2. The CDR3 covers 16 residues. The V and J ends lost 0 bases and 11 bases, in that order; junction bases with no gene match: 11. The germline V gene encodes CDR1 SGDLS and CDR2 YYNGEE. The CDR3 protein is CASSVDRERGGEKQFF. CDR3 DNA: TGTGCCAGCAGCGTAGATAGGGAGCGGGGGGGCGAAAAGCAGTTCTTC.

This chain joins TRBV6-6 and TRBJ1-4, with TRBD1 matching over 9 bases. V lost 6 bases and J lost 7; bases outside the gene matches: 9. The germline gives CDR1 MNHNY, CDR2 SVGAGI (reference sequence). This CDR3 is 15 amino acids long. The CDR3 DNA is TGTGCCAGCAGCCACCACAGGGGGCAGGGTGAAAAACTGTTTTTT. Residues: CASSHHRGQGEKLFF.

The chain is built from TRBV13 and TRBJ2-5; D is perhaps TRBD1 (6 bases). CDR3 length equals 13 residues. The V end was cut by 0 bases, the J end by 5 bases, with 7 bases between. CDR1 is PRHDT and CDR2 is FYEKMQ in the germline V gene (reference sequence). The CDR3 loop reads CASSLGRGETQYF. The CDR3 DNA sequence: TGTGCCAGCAGCTTAGGAAGGGGGGAGACCCAGTACTTC.

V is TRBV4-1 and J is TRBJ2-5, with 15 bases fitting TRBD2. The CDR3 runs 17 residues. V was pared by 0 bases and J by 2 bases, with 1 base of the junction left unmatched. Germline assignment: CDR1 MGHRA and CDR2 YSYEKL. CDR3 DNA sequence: TGCGCCAGCAGCCAAGAAGGACTAGCGGGGGGGCAAGAGACCCAGTACTTC. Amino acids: CASSQEGLAGGQETQYF.

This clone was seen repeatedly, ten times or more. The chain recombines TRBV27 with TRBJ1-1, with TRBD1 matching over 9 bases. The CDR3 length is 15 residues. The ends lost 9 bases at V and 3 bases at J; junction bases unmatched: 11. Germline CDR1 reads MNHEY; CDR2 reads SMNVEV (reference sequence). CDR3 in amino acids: CASNIQGAGDTEAFF. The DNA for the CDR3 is TGTGCCAGTAACATACAGGGGGCGGGGGACACTGAAGCTTTCTTT.

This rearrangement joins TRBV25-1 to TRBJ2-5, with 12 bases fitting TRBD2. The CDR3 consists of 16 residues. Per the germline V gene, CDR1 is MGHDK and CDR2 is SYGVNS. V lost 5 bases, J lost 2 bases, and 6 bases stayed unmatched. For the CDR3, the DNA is TGTGCCAGCAGTCTACTAGCGGGGGGTATACAAGAGACCCAGTACTTC. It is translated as CASSLLAGGIQETQYF.

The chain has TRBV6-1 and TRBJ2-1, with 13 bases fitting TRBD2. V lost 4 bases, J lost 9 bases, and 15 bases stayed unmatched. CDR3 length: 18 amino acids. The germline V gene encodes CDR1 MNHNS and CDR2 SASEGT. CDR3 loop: CASSVSYITSGGDSEQFF. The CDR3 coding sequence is TGTGCCAGCAGTGTCTCCTACATAACTAGCGGGGGGGACAGTGAGCAGTTCTTC.